This T cell receptor (beta chain) is drawn from a study of shared clonotypes between healthy human individuals. Points from the study as a whole: The sampled material consisted only of blood, and tissue repertoires are likely to differ.

For this clone: Its target is not known.

Naive-designated CD8 cells lacked CD45RO, were positively enriched for CCR7, and omitted terminally differentiated effector memory CD45RA+ cells. Assay used: immunoSEQ multiplex PCR; TCRdb lists only in-frame clones, some missing. The sample carries over 2 million clones, about 95% recorded once. CDR1 and CDR2 (germline): SEHNR, FQNEAQ (reference sequence). The CDR3 length is 18 residues. Trimming cost V 4 bases and J 4 bases, with 25 bases left between them. The chain recombines TRBV7-9 with TRBJ2-5; D could derive from TRBD1 or TRBD2 (5 bases each). Sequencing input: naive CD8+ T cells sorted from blood. The receptor was isolated from a man aged 18 to 30 in good health. CDR3 residues: CASSSLTSGTRAGETQYF. In DNA, the CDR3 is TGTGCCAGCAGCTCGCTAACTTCCGGGACCAGGGCTGGAGAGACCCAGTACTTC. Full variable domain (rest looked up from reference TRBV7-9 and TRBJ2-5): DTGVSQNPRHKITKRGQNVTFRCDPISEHNRLYWYRQTLGQGPEFLTYFQNEAQLEKSRLLSDRFSAERPKGSFSTLEIQRTEQGDSAMYLCASSSLTSGTRAGETQYFGPGTRLLVL.